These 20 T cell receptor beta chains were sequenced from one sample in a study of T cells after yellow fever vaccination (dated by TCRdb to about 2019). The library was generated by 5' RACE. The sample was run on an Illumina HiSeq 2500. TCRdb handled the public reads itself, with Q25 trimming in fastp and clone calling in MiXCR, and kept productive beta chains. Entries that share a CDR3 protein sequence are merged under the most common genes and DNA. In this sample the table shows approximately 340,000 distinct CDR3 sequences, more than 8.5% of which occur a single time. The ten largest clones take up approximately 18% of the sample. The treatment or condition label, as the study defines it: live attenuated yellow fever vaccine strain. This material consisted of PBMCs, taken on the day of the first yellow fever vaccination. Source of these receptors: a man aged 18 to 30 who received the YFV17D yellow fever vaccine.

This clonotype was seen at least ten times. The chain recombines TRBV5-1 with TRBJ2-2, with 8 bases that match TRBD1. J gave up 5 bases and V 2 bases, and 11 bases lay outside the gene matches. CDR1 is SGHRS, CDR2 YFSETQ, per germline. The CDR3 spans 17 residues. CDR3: CASSFQTGTGLTGELFF. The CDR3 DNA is TGCGCCAGCAGCTTCCAAACCGGGACAGGACTAACCGGGGAGCTGTTTTTT.

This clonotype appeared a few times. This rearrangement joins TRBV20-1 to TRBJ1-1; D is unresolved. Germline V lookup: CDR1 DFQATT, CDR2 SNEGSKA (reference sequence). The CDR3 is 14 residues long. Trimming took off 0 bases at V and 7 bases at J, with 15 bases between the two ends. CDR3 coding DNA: TGCAGTGCTAGAGAACAATGGTGGTCGAGTGAAGCTTTCTTT. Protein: CSAREQWWSSEAFF.

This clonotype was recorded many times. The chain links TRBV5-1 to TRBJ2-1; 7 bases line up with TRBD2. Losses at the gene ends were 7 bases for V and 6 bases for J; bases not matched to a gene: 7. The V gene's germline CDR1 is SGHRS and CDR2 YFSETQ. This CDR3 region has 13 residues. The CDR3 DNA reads TGCGCCAGCCACATCGGGGGGACCAATGAGCAGTTCTTC. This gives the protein CASHIGGTNEQFF.

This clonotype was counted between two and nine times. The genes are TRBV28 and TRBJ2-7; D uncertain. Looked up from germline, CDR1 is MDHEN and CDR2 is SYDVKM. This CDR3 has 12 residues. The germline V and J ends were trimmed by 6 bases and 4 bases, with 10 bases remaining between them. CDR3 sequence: CASSKDGYEQYV. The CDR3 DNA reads TGTGCCAGCAGCAAGGACGGTTACGAGCAGTACGTC.

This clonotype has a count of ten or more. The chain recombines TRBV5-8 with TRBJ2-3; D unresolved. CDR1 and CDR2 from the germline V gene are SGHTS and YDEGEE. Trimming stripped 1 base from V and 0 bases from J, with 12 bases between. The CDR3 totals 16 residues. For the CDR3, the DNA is TGTGCCAGCAGCTTGCAGATGAGTTATAGCACAGATACGCAGTATTTT. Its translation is CASSLQMSYSTDTQYF.

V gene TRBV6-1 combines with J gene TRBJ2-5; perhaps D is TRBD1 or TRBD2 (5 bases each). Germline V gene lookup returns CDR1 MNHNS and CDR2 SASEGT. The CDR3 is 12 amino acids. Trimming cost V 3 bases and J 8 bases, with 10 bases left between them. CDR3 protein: CASSELRDTQYF. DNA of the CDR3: TGTGCCAGCAGTGAGCTCCGGGACACCCAGTACTTC.

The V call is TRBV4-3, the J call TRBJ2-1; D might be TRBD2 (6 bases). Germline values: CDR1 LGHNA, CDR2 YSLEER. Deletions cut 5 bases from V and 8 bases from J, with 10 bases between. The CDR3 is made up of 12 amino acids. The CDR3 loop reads CASSSGGDEQFF. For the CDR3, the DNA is TGCGCCAGCAGCTCAGGAGGGGATGAGCAGTTCTTC.

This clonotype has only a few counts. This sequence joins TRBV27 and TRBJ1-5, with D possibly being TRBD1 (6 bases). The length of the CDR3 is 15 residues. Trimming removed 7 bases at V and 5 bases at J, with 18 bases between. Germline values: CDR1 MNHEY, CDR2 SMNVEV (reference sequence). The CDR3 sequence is CASTPTGAGDQPQHF. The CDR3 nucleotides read TGTGCCAGCACCCCCACGGGGGCAGGGGATCAGCCCCAGCATTTT.

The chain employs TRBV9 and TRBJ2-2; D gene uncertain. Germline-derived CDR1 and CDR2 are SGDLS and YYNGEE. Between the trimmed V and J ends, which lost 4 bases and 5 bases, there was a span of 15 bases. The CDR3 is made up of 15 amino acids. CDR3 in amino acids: CASSKGWGLTGELFF. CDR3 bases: TGTGCCAGCAGCAAAGGTTGGGGATTAACCGGGGAGCTGTTTTTT.

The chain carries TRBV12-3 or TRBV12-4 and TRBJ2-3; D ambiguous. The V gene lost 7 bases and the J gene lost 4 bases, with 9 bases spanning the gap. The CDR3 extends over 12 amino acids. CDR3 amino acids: CASNDFPDTQYF. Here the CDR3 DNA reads TGTGCCAGCAATGATTTTCCAGATACGCAGTATTTT.

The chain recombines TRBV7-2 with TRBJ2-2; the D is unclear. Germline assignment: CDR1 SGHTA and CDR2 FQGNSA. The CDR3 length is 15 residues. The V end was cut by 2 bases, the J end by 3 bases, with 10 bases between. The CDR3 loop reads CASSLRLGYTGELFF. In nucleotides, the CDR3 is TGTGCCAGCAGCTTAAGGCTAGGATACACCGGGGAGCTGTTTTTT.

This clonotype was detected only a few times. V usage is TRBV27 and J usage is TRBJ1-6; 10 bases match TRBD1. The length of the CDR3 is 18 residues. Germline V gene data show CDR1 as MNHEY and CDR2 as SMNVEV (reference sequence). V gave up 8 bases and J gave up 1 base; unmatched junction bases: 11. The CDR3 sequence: CASSKRQGAMSYNSPLHF. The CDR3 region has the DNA TGTGCCAGCTCTAAGAGACAGGGGGCTATGTCCTATAATTCACCCCTCCACTTT.

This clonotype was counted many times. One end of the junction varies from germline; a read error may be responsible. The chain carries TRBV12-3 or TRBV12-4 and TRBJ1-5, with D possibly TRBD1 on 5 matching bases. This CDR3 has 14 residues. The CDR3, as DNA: TGTGCCAGCAATTTAGGGGTTAGCAATCAGCCCCAGCATTTT. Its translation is CASNLGVSNQPQHF.

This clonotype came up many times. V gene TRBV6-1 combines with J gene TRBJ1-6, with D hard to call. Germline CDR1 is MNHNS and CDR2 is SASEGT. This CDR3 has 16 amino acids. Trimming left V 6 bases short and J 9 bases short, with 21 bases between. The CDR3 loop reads CASRPTSAGPGSPLHF. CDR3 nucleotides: TGTGCCAGCAGACCAACCTCCGCCGGGCCGGGTTCACCCCTCCACTTT.

DNA for the CDR3: TGTGCCAGCAGCGGAGTAGCGGGGGGCCACACAGATACGCAGTATTTT. Amino acids: CASSGVAGGHTDTQYF. V and J are TRBV9 and TRBJ2-3; 10 bases agree with TRBD2. This CDR3 is 16 amino acids long. Germline CDR1 is SGDLS and CDR2 is YYNGEE. V dropped 3 bases and J dropped 2; count of bases not matched to a gene: 6.

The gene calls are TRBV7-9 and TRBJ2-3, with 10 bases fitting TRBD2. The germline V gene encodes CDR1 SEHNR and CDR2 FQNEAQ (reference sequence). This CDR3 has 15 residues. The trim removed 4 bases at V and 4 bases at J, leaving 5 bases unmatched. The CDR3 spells CASSYWTSGADTQYF. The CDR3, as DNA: TGTGCCAGCAGCTATTGGACTAGCGGCGCAGATACGCAGTATTTT.

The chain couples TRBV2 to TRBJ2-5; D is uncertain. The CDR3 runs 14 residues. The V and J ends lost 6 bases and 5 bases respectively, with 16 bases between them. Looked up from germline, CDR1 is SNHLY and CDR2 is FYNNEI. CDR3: CASRPSMTQETQYF. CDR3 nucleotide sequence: TGTGCCAGCAGGCCGTCGATGACGCAGGAGACCCAGTACTTC.

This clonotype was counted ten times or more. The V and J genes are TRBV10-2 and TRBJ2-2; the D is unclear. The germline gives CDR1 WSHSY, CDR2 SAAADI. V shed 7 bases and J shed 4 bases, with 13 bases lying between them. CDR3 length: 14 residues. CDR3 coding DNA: TGCGCCAGCACCCCTGACACTGGCACCGGGGAGCTGTTTTTT. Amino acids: CASTPDTGTGELFF.

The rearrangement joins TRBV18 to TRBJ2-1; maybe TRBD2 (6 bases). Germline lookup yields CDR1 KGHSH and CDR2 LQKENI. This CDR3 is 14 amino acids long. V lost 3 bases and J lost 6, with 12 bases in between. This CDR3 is CASSPQREVNEQFF. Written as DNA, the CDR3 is TGTGCCAGCTCACCGCAGAGGGAGGTCAATGAGCAGTTCTTC.

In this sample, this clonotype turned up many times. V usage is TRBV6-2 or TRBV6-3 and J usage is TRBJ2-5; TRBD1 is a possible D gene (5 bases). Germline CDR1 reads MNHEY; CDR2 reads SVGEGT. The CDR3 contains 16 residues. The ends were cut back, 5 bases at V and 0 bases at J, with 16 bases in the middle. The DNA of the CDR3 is TGTGCCAGCAGTCCCCGGCAGGGTGCGGACCAAGAGACCCAGTACTTC. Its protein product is CASSPRQGADQETQYF.